This TCR beta chain originates from a study of cytomegalovirus exposure and HLA in healthy donors. Study-wide context: Earlier results showed 90 million to 130 million unique TCR beta sequences derived from roughly 180 million T cells.

The germline CDR1 and CDR2 sequences are KGHSH and LQKENI. This CDR3 has 15 amino acids. Losses at the gene ends were 2 bases for V and 5 bases for J; bases not matched to a gene: 5. The PCR had 60 Vbeta and 13 Jbeta primers. Data came from immunoSEQ multiplex PCR; TCRdb stores just in-frame clones and leaves some out. The sample has roughly 150,000 clones, 82% seen once; the top ten hold roughly 8%. This receptor was taken from a male donor in good health and CMV-seropositive. Source material: PBMCs. The chain has TRBV18 and TRBJ2-4; 8 nucleotides align to TRBD1. Written as DNA, the CDR3 is TGTGCCAGCTCACCATACGGACAGGGAGAAAACATTCAGTACTTC. Its translation: CASSPYGQGENIQYF.